These 16 T cell receptor beta chains share one sample of origin, sequenced in a study of response to subunit inactivated influenza vaccine. TCRdb reprocessed the RT-PCR reads with MiXCR, giving one entry per CDR3 protein. The sample consists of about 530,000 distinct CDR3 sequences, approximately 12% of them appearing once. Sequenced here: PBMCs from blood, sampled on the day of vaccination. All receptors derive from a man between 50 and 59 years old who received an inactivated influenza vaccine.

The rearrangement joins TRBV20-1 to TRBJ2-7; D possibly matches TRBD1 or TRBD2 (5 bases each). CDR1 is DFQATT, CDR2 SNEGSKA, per germline (reference sequence). This CDR3 is 16 amino acids long. The V end lost 0 bases, the J end lost 0 bases, and 15 bases lay between the germline ends. The CDR3 here is CSARDSSGRSSYEQYF. The CDR3 DNA reads TGCAGTGCTAGAGATTCGTCGGGACGGAGCTCCTACGAGCAGTACTTC.

The rearrangement joins TRBV3-1 to TRBJ2-1, with 11 positions matching TRBD2. Germline CDR1 and CDR2: LGHDT and YNNKEL (reference sequence). J lost 4 bases, V lost 0 bases, and 5 bases had no gene match. There are 17 residues in the CDR3. This chain's CDR3 is CASSQDMTSGNYNEQFF. Written as DNA, the CDR3 is TGTGCCAGCAGCCAAGATATGACTAGCGGGAATTACAATGAGCAGTTCTTC.

This chain links TRBV30 with TRBJ1-6; D not certain. CDR1 is GTSNPN and CDR2 is SVGIG in the germline V gene (reference sequence). Trimming removed 3 bases from V and 7 bases from J, with 16 bases in between. The CDR3 contains 15 residues. CDR3 in amino acids: CAWRAFGVGNSPLHF. CDR3 in DNA: TGTGCCTGGAGAGCCTTCGGGGTTGGAAATTCACCCCTCCACTTT.

DNA for the CDR3: TGTGCCAGCAGTCAGACATACAATGAGCAGTTCTTC. This encodes CASSQTYNEQFF. The rearrangement uses TRBV6-2 or TRBV6-3 and TRBJ2-1, with no clear D. V was pared by 5 bases and J by 4 bases, with 6 bases between. Germline V CDR1 and CDR2: MNHEY, SVGEGT. The CDR3 runs 12 residues.

The rearrangement links TRBV5-1 to TRBJ1-5, with D perhaps matching TRBD1 (6 bases). This CDR3 is built from 14 residues. The germline V gene encodes CDR1 SGHRS and CDR2 YFSETQ. V was cut by 5 bases and J by 3 bases, with 12 bases left in between. CDR3 sequence reads: CASSSGAPNQPQHF. The DNA for the CDR3 is TGCGCCAGCAGTTCAGGGGCGCCCAATCAGCCCCAGCATTTT. The whole variable domain, remainder taken from reference TRBV5-1 and TRBJ1-5, is KAGVTQTPRYLIKTRGQQVTLSCSPISGHRSVSWYQQTPGQGLQFLFEYFSETQRNKGNFPGRFSGRQFSNSRSEMNVSTLELGDSALYLCASSSGAPNQPQHFGDGTRLSIL.

J is TRBJ2-3 and V is TRBV6-1; 10 nucleotides line up with TRBD1. V lost 6 bases and J lost 3; bases outside the gene matches: 12. The CDR3 totals 17 residues. Germline assignment: CDR1 MNHNS and CDR2 SASEGT. This chain's CDR3 is CASSRYRAGQGTDTQYF. DNA for the CDR3: TGTGCCAGCAGCCGATACCGCGCGGGACAGGGGACAGATACGCAGTATTTT.

This sequence joins TRBV12-3 or TRBV12-4 and TRBJ2-2; no clear D. The CDR3 has 13 amino acids. V dropped 5 bases and J dropped 6 bases, with 10 bases sitting between them. This chain's CDR3 is CASSHRVSGELFF. The CDR3 bases are TGTGCCAGCAGTCATAGGGTCTCCGGGGAGCTGTTTTTT.

The genes are TRBV7-9 and TRBJ1-1, with D hard to call. The CDR3 is made up of 14 amino acids. CDR1 is SEHNR, CDR2 FQNEAQ, per germline (reference sequence). Trimming took off 1 base at V and 5 bases at J, with 11 bases between the two ends. CDR3 residues: CASSLEGFETEAFF. The CDR3 coding sequence is TGTGCCAGCAGCTTAGAAGGTTTCGAGACTGAAGCTTTCTTT. The full variable domain, completed using reference TRBV7-9 and TRBJ1-1, is DTGVSQNPRHKITKRGQNVTFRCDPISEHNRLYWYRQTLGQGPEFLTYFQNEAQLEKSRLLSDRFSAERPKGSFSTLEIQRTEQGDSAMYLCASSLEGFETEAFFGQGTRLTVV.

The CDR3 DNA reads TGTGCCAGCAGCCAAGCGTCGTTTGAAGCTTTCTTT. The encoded protein is CASSQASFEAFF. The chain uses TRBV3-1 and TRBJ1-1; D gene uncertain. The V gene's germline CDR1 is LGHDT and CDR2 YNNKEL (reference sequence). With 1 base removed from V and 7 bases from J, the gap between germline ends came to 7 bases. This CDR3 region has 12 residues.

This clonotype was seen a few times. The chain employs TRBV7-9 and TRBJ1-1; D is ambiguous. V was shortened by 3 bases and J by 3 bases, with 8 bases between the two germline ends. Germline CDR1 and CDR2: SEHNR and FQNEAQ (reference sequence). This CDR3 has 13 residues. The CDR3 sequence: CASSLGWDTEAFF. The CDR3 DNA reads as TGTGCCAGCAGCTTGGGTTGGGACACTGAAGCTTTCTTT.

V is TRBV13 and J is TRBJ2-3; TRBD2 might be the D (5 bases). The CDR3 extends over 15 amino acids. CDR1 and CDR2 from the germline V gene are PRHDT and FYEKMQ (reference sequence). The V end lost 2 bases, the J end lost 3 bases, and 12 bases lay between the germline ends. CDR3 nucleotides: TGTGCCAGCAGCTTATGGGAGAGTCCGACAGATACGCAGTATTTT. Protein: CASSLWESPTDTQYF.

This clonotype occurred many times. The chain has TRBV5-1 and TRBJ2-5; 7 bases line up with TRBD1. CDR3 length: 14 residues. With 0 bases clipped from V and 5 bases from J, the junction kept 4 bases outside the gene matches. Germline CDR1 SGHRS, CDR2 YFSETQ. The chain's CDR3 is CASSLEDRPETQYF. CDR3 in DNA: TGCGCCAGCAGCTTGGAGGACAGGCCGGAGACCCAGTACTTC.

This clonotype occurred once. CDR3 residues: CASSLPSGLASKGQFF. The CDR3 nucleotides read TGTGCCAGCAGCCTCCCTTCGGGGCTAGCCTCCAAAGGGCAGTTCTTC. The rearrangement uses TRBV7-9 and TRBJ2-1, with D possibly called TRBD1 or TRBD2 (5 bases each). V lost 5 bases, J lost 12 bases, and 26 bases lay in between. The length of the CDR3 is 16 residues. The V gene's germline CDR1 is SEHNR and CDR2 FQNEAQ (reference sequence).

The chain has TRBV2 and TRBJ2-7, with 8 bases fitting TRBD2. Germline CDR1 is SNHLY and CDR2 is FYNNEI. The CDR3 contains 14 residues. The trim removed 6 bases at V and 4 bases at J, leaving 8 bases unmatched. CDR3 DNA sequence: TGTGCCAGCAGATCCGACACGGGAGGGTACGAGCAGTACTTC. It codes for CASRSDTGGYEQYF.

This clonotype occurred a few times. The chain employs TRBV5-5 and TRBJ2-1; D possibly corresponds to TRBD2 (7 bases). This CDR3 is built from 15 residues. Looked up from germline, CDR1 is SGHKS and CDR2 is YYEKEE (reference sequence). V lost 4 bases to trimming and J lost 4 bases, with 15 bases between them. CDR3 in amino acids: CASSRVGGEYNEQFF. Written as DNA, the CDR3 is TGTGCCAGCAGCCGGGTAGGGGGGGAATACAATGAGCAGTTCTTC.

This clonotype has more than one count but fewer than ten. This chain joins TRBV5-1 and TRBJ2-3, with TRBD1 as a possible D gene (6 bases). This CDR3 spans 13 amino acids. Trimming cost V 4 bases and J 7 bases, with 13 bases left between them. From germline, CDR1 is SGHRS and CDR2 YFSETQ. This CDR3 reads CASSLEQGNTQYF. In DNA, the CDR3 is TGCGCCAGCAGCCTAGAACAGGGAAATACGCAGTATTTT.